The clone carrying this TCR beta chain showed up many times. The record originates from a study of T cells after yellow fever vaccination. TCRdb re-called the 5' RACE reads with MiXCR, one entry per CDR3 protein. The sample contains under 600,000 distinct CDR3 sequences, roughly 12% of which appear only once. The CDR3 length is 15 residues. The germline V gene encodes CDR1 LNHDA and CDR2 SQIVND (reference sequence). Trimming at V came to 5 bases and at J to 1 base, leaving 7 bases not matched to a gene. The sample was PBMCs, taken on the day of the yellow fever booster vaccination. The V and J genes are TRBV19 and TRBJ2-7; TRBD1 aligns across 8 bases. The clonotype was recovered from a young man who received the YFV17D yellow fever vaccine. The chain's CDR3 is CASSQRTGSSYEQYF. The CDR3 region has the DNA TGTGCCAGTAGTCAGCGGACAGGGAGTTCCTACGAGCAGTACTTC. Supplemented by reference TRBV19 and TRBJ2-7, the full variable domain reads DGGITQSPKYLFRKEGQNVTLSCEQNLNHDAMYWYRQDPGQGLRLIYYSQIVNDFQKGDIAEGYSVSREKKESFPLTVTSAQKNPTAFYLCASSQRTGSSYEQYFGPGTRLTVT.